This T cell receptor beta chain was sequenced for a study of PD-1 blockade in classical Hodgkin lymphoma. This table comes from immunoSEQ multiplex PCR, and its TCRdb copy is limited to in-frame clones, with some not included. The table has over 15,000 clones, around three fifths seen once. Regarding this clone: Its specificity is not known.

Every patient experienced relapse after autologous stem cell transplantation, and brentuximab vedotin exposure varied. Study-level points and caveats: Compared with baseline, CD4+ but not CD8+ TCR diversity had risen significantly by C4D1.

V lost 2 bases and J 6 bases, leaving 17 bases between the germline ends. Germline loops: CDR1 ENHRY, CDR2 SYGVKD. CDR3 length: 16 residues. This clonotype was obtained from a human donor with classical Hodgkin lymphoma. This specimen consisted of peripheral blood mononuclear cells (PBMCs), obtained before the second cycle of nivolumab. The chain recombines TRBV10-3 with TRBJ2-1; D may match TRBD1 or TRBD2 (5 bases each). CDR3 loop: CAISEKGTPTLNEQFF. The CDR3 bases are TGTGCCATCAGTGAGAAGGGGACCCCCACCCTCAATGAGCAGTTCTTC.